The 30 T cell receptor beta chains below all came from one sample that was sequenced in a study of CD8+ T cells in alopecia areata. Extraction and reverse transcription of RNA yielded cDNA as the sequencing template. TCRdb's table, derived via immunoSEQ multiplex PCR, lists solely in-frame clones and lacks some. Of 110,000 or so clones detected, 55% to 80% appear once; the ten largest clones hold 2.8%. The sample consisted of CD4+ T cells sorted from blood. Receptor source: a human donor in good health.

The V gene is TRBV29-1, the J gene TRBJ1-1; D gene unclear. Germline V gene data show CDR1 as SQVTM and CDR2 as ANQGSEA. Trimming took 4 bases from V and 1 from J, leaving 13 bases between them. The CDR3 length is 14 residues. CDR3 sequence (DNA): TGCAGCGTTGTAATCCCGCCGGGGAACACTGAAGCTTTCTTT. Amino acids: CSVVIPPGNTEAFF.

This chain joins TRBV5-6 and TRBJ1-6; no clear D. In germline, CDR1 is SGHDT, CDR2 YYEEEE. The CDR3 spans 14 residues. Trimming stripped 1 base from V and 7 bases from J, with 9 bases between. In nucleotides, the CDR3 is TGTGCCAGCAGCTTGCCGGCGGGCAATTCACCCCTCCACTTT. It yields the protein CASSLPAGNSPLHF.

This clone was seen only a few times. Here the CDR3 DNA reads TGCAGCGTTGACGGGCACACTGAAGCTTTCTTT. Protein sequence: CSVDGHTEAFF. The J gene is TRBJ1-1, the V gene TRBV29-1, with D unresolved. Germline CDR1 is SQVTM and CDR2 is ANQGSEA. V lost 3 bases and J lost 3, with 5 bases in between. The CDR3 is 11 amino acids.

In this sample, this clone turned up a few times. This chain connects TRBV6-6 to TRBJ2-1, with 10 bases aligning to TRBD2. Germline V lookup: CDR1 MNHNY, CDR2 SVGAGI (reference sequence). V lost 8 bases, J lost 4 bases, and 5 bases stayed unmatched. The CDR3 covers 14 residues. CDR3 loop: CASLSGGPYNEQFF. The CDR3 DNA follows: TGTGCCAGCCTTAGCGGGGGGCCTTACAATGAGCAGTTCTTC.

Only one count was recorded for this clone. The V and J genes are TRBV7-9 and TRBJ2-7, with TRBD1 matching 8 bases. This CDR3 comprises 15 residues. With 5 bases clipped from V and 1 base from J, the junction kept 7 bases outside the gene matches. Germline V lookup: CDR1 SEHNR, CDR2 FQNEAQ (reference sequence). This chain's CDR3 is CASSETGAVSYEQYF. The DNA for the CDR3 is TGTGCCAGCAGCGAGACAGGGGCGGTTTCCTACGAGCAGTACTTC.

This chain uses TRBV5-1 with TRBJ2-5, with D tentatively TRBD2 (5 bases). The V and J ends lost 0 bases and 4 bases respectively, with 10 bases between them. The CDR3 sequence is 14 residues long. Germline values: CDR1 SGHRS, CDR2 YFSETQ. The CDR3 protein is CASSLATAGETQYF. CDR3 nucleotides: TGCGCCAGCAGCTTGGCGACGGCGGGAGAGACCCAGTACTTC.

The J gene is TRBJ2-5, the V gene TRBV5-1, with 9 bases fitting TRBD1. Per germline, CDR1 SGHRS and CDR2 YFSETQ. V dropped 2 bases and J dropped 5; count of bases not matched to a gene: 7. This CDR3 comprises 15 residues. The CDR3 DNA reads as TGCGCCAGCAGCTTATCGGGACAGGGAGTGGAGACCCAGTACTTC. This codes for CASSLSGQGVETQYF. The variable domain in full, completed from reference TRBV5-1 and TRBJ2-5, reads KAGVTQTPRYLIKTRGQQVTLSCSPISGHRSVSWYQQTPGQGLQFLFEYFSETQRNKGNFPGRFSGRQFSNSRSEMNVSTLELGDSALYLCASSLSGQGVETQYFGPGTRLLVL.

The rearrangement links TRBV30 to TRBJ1-5, with 9 bases lining up with TRBD1. CDR1 is GTSNPN and CDR2 is SVGIG in the germline V gene (reference sequence). The CDR3 length is 15 residues. V lost 3 bases, J lost 4 bases, and 7 bases stayed unmatched. As DNA, the CDR3 is TGTGCCTGGAGCCCGGGACAGGGAAGGAATCAGCCCCAGCATTTT. Translation gives CAWSPGQGRNQPQHF. Supplemented by reference TRBV30 and TRBJ1-5, the full variable domain reads SQTIHQWPATLVQPVGSPLSLECTVEGTSNPNLYWYRQAAGRGLQLLFYSVGIGQISSEVPQNLSASRPQDRQFILSSKKLLLSDSGFYLCAWSPGQGRNQPQHFGDGTRLSIL.

The CDR3 DNA reads TGCAGCGTTGTACGGGGGGGCCCAGAGACCCAGTACTTC. Translating gives CSVVRGGPETQYF. The rearrangement links TRBV29-1 to TRBJ2-5, with TRBD2 identical over 8 bases. V shed 4 bases, J shed 4 bases, and the junction held 5 bases outside the gene matches. Germline V lookup: CDR1 SQVTM, CDR2 ANQGSEA. This CDR3 has 13 residues.

The J gene is TRBJ2-1, the V gene TRBV5-4; 9 bases align to TRBD1. Germline assignment: CDR1 SGHNT and CDR2 YYREEE (reference sequence). CDR3 size: 14 residues. Trimming cost V 4 bases and J 10 bases; bases outside gene matches: 9. The CDR3 spells CASSTQQGAREQFF. The DNA of the CDR3 is TGTGCCAGCAGCACACAACAGGGGGCCCGCGAGCAGTTCTTC.

The genes are TRBV9 and TRBJ1-1, with D tentatively TRBD1 (6 bases). CDR1 and CDR2 from the germline V gene are SGDLS and YYNGEE. The length of the CDR3 is 14 residues. V was shortened by 4 bases and J by 2 bases, with 12 bases between the two germline ends. DNA for the CDR3: TGTGCCAGCAGCCTCAGGGGCTACAACACTGAAGCTTTCTTT. It specifies CASSLRGYNTEAFF.

This clone is a singleton in its sample. The chain joins TRBV9 to TRBJ2-5; the D is unclear. V dropped 0 bases and J dropped 2 bases, with 5 bases sitting between them. The CDR3 is 13 residues long. Germline CDR1 is SGDLS and CDR2 is YYNGEE. Written as DNA, the CDR3 is TGTGCCAGCAGCGTAGGGGAACAAGAGACCCAGTACTTC. Protein: CASSVGEQETQYF.

This chain links TRBV30 with TRBJ1-1; no definite D call. Germline CDR1 is GTSNPN and CDR2 is SVGIG (reference sequence). The CDR3 is 15 amino acids. V gave up 2 bases and J gave up 0 bases, with 13 bases separating them. Here the CDR3 reads CAWSRRLGMNTEAFF. CDR3 DNA sequence: TGTGCCTGGAGTCGCAGACTGGGGATGAACACTGAAGCTTTCTTT.

V gene TRBV2 combines with J gene TRBJ2-1; the match to TRBD2 covers 8 bases. Germline V gene lookup returns CDR1 SNHLY and CDR2 FYNNEI. This CDR3 contains 14 residues. V was pared by 6 bases and J by 8 bases, with 9 bases of the junction left unmatched. The CDR3 nucleotides are TGTGCCAGCAGGGGGACTAGTAGTAGCTATGAGCAGTTCTTC. The encoded protein is CASRGTSSSYEQFF.

In DNA, the CDR3 is TGTGCCAGCAGTCCCCCCTCCGGGGCACAAGAGACCCAGTACTTC. Its protein is CASSPPSGAQETQYF. The rearrangement uses TRBV2 and TRBJ2-5; either TRBD1 or TRBD2 may supply D (5 bases each). The CDR3 length is 15 residues. The germline CDR1 and CDR2 sequences are SNHLY and FYNNEI. V lost 5 bases to trimming and J lost 2 bases, with 15 bases between them. Using reference TRBV2 and TRBJ2-5 for the parts outside the CDR3, the full variable domain is EPEVTQTPSHQVTQMGQEVILRCVPISNHLYFYWYRQILGQKVEFLVSFYNNEISEKSEIFDDQFSVERPDGSNFTLKIRSTKLEDSAMYFCASSPPSGAQETQYFGPGTRLLVL.

The chain is built from TRBV2 and TRBJ2-7, with D unresolved. Trimming took off 4 bases at V and 6 bases at J, with 7 bases between the two ends. Germline assignment: CDR1 SNHLY and CDR2 FYNNEI. The CDR3 length is 11 residues. This chain's CDR3 is CASSALGEQYF. The CDR3 DNA reads as TGTGCCAGCAGTGCGTTGGGCGAGCAGTACTTC.

The chain joins TRBV4-1 to TRBJ2-1; possible D gene TRBD1, 6 bases. Germline CDR1 and CDR2: MGHRA and YSYEKL. CDR3 length equals 16 residues. Trimming took off 2 bases at V and 7 bases at J, with 18 bases between the two ends. This CDR3 is CASSQLGALQANEQFF. The CDR3 region has the DNA TGCGCCAGCAGCCAACTGGGGGCCCTCCAGGCTAATGAGCAGTTCTTC.

The chain uses TRBV5-1 and TRBJ1-1; D remains unclear. The ends were cut back, 0 bases at V and 7 bases at J, with 10 bases in the middle. CDR1 and CDR2 from the germline V gene are SGHRS and YFSETQ. The CDR3 contains 13 residues. The CDR3 nucleotides read TGCGCCAGCAGCTTGGAACGGAAGCTTGAAGCTTTCTTT. Translating it yields CASSLERKLEAFF.

This chain connects TRBV23-1 to TRBJ2-7; D remains unclear. TRBV23-1 is treated as an ORF (open reading frame) with a function not yet certain. The V gene lost 10 bases and the J gene lost 9 bases, with 13 bases spanning the gap. The length of the CDR3 is 10 residues. The CDR3 here is CANLGRGQYF. Written as DNA, the CDR3 is TGCGCCAACCTAGGACGTGGGCAGTACTTC.

J is TRBJ2-7 and V is TRBV7-2; maybe TRBD2 (5 bases). V was cut by 6 bases and J by 3 bases, with 9 bases left in between. The CDR3 contains 12 residues. Germline V lookup: CDR1 SGHTA, CDR2 FQGNSA. The CDR3 spells CASRREGYEQYF. CDR3 bases: TGTGCCAGCAGAAGAGAGGGCTACGAGCAGTACTTC.

The rearrangement links TRBV6-5 to TRBJ1-4, with D unclear. The CDR3 has 15 amino acids. V lost 6 bases, J lost 0 bases, and 11 bases lay in between. CDR1 is MNHEY and CDR2 is SVGAGI in the germline V gene. In DNA, the CDR3 is TGTGCCAGCAGCCCGGTGGCACCAACTAATGAAAAACTGTTTTTT. This gives the protein CASSPVAPTNEKLFF.

Turning to this clone: The germline gene is not matched at one end of the junction; a read error may be the cause. This chain joins TRBV25-1 and TRBJ2-5; tentatively, D is TRBD1 (5 bases). The CDR3 spans 14 residues. Per the germline V gene, CDR1 is MGHDK and CDR2 is SYGVNS. This CDR3 reads CASSDTGRLEAQYF. The CDR3 nucleotides read TGTGCCAGCAGTGACACAGGCCGGCTAGAGGCCCAGTACTTC.

A remark on this clone: Distinct nucleotide sequences in the sample also encode this CDR3. The chain combines TRBV18 with TRBJ2-7; the D gene could be TRBD1 or TRBD2 (5 bases each). Germline values: CDR1 KGHSH, CDR2 LQKENI. The CDR3 is 12 amino acids. V was cut by 3 bases and J by 3 bases, with 6 bases left in between. CDR3 protein: CASSPGGYEQYF. CDR3 bases: TGTGCCAGCTCACCTGGGGGCTACGAGCAGTACTTC. The full variable domain, completed using reference TRBV18 and TRBJ2-7, is NAGVMQNPRHLVRRRGQEARLRCSPMKGHSHVYWYRQLPEEGLKFMVYLQKENIIDESGMPKERFSAEFPKEGPSILRIQQVVRGDSAAYFCASSPGGYEQYFGPGTRLTVT.

This chain connects TRBV30 to TRBJ2-7; 8 positions agree with TRBD1. Germline lookup yields CDR1 GTSNPN and CDR2 SVGIG (reference sequence). This CDR3 spans 14 amino acids. V lost 5 bases, J lost 0 bases, and 6 bases stayed unmatched. CDR3 DNA sequence: TGTGCCTGGCGAGGACAGGGAAGCTCCTACGAGCAGTACTTC. As protein: CAWRGQGSSYEQYF.

The rearrangement uses TRBV27 and TRBJ2-5; no firm D call. CDR3 size: 15 residues. Germline V gene lookup returns CDR1 MNHEY and CDR2 SMNVEV (reference sequence). V lost 2 bases and J 6 bases, leaving 16 bases between the germline ends. The CDR3 protein is CASSLLVHPQQTQYF. The CDR3 bases are TGTGCCAGCAGTTTACTGGTTCACCCGCAGCAGACCCAGTACTTC.

The gene calls are TRBV5-1 and TRBJ2-3; D unresolved. Germline lookup yields CDR1 SGHRS and CDR2 YFSETQ. This CDR3 is 13 amino acids long. Deletions cut 1 base from V and 4 bases from J, with 7 bases between. This CDR3 is CASSLLTADTQYF. The CDR3 bases are TGCGCCAGCAGCTTGTTGACTGCAGATACGCAGTATTTT.

The chain has TRBV29-1 and TRBJ2-1; TRBD1 matches 12 bases. The length of the CDR3 is 16 residues. Per germline, CDR1 SQVTM and CDR2 ANQGSEA. The junction had 4 bases not matched to a gene; V was cut back by 0 bases and J by 4 bases. This CDR3 reads CSVEDRDRGLYNEQFF. The DNA of the CDR3 is TGCAGCGTTGAAGATCGGGACAGGGGGCTTTACAATGAGCAGTTCTTC.

The J gene is TRBJ2-5, the V gene TRBV5-4, with D maybe TRBD1 (6 bases). V dropped 4 bases and J dropped 2 bases, with 9 bases sitting between them. In germline, CDR1 is SGHNT, CDR2 YYREEE (reference sequence). This CDR3 region has 13 residues. Written as DNA, the CDR3 is TGTGCCAGCAGCAGGACAGAGCAAGAGACCCAGTACTTC. Translation gives CASSRTEQETQYF.

The chain joins TRBV29-1 to TRBJ1-3; no reliable D call. This CDR3 has 11 amino acids. The V end lost 6 bases, the J end lost 3 bases, and 6 bases lay between the germline ends. Germline loops: CDR1 SQVTM, CDR2 ANQGSEA. The DNA for the CDR3 is TGCAGCGTACTCATTGGAAACACCATATATTTT. Translated: CSVLIGNTIYF.

The genes are TRBV29-1 and TRBJ2-1; 9 bases line up with TRBD1. This CDR3 contains 12 residues. The germline gives CDR1 SQVTM, CDR2 ANQGSEA. J gave up 7 bases and V 7 bases, and 5 bases lay outside the gene matches. The DNA for the CDR3 is TGCAGCGGGTGGACAGGGGTGAATGAGCAGTTCTTC. As protein: CSGWTGVNEQFF.